One sample yielded the 22 T cell receptor beta chains listed below, sequenced in a study of regulatory T cells in long-lasting Graves disease. The time point denotes: persistent/refractory GD, antithyroid drugs over 5 years with positive TRAb. RNA extracted from PBMCs served as the sequencing template. Sequencing libraries for TCR beta were prepared with iRepertoire HTBI primers and Arm-PCR of CDR3 regions. TCRdb reprocessed the multiplex PCR reads via MiXCR and lists one record per CDR3 protein. The table lists roughly 450,000 distinct CDR3 sequences, more than 20% of them singletons. The input for sequencing was peripheral blood mononuclear cells (PBMCs), taken when the disease was refractory, from a patient treated with antithyroid drugs. The receptor source for this set is a female donor with Graves disease.

The V call is TRBV20-1, the J call TRBJ2-5; D unresolved. With 6 bases removed from V and 2 bases from J, the gap between germline ends came to 10 bases. Germline V gene sequence: CDR1 DFQATT, CDR2 SNEGSKA (reference sequence). The CDR3 consists of 12 residues. This chain's CDR3 is CSAKRAQETQYF. In DNA, the CDR3 is TGCAGTGCGAAACGGGCTCAAGAGACCCAGTACTTC.

The chain combines TRBV7-3 with TRBJ1-2, with TRBD1 matching 9 bases. Trimming at V came to 2 bases and at J to 6 bases, leaving 4 bases not matched to a gene. CDR1 is SGHTA and CDR2 is FQGTGA in the germline V gene. The CDR3 is 14 residues long. In DNA, the CDR3 is TGTGCCAGCAGCTTACCACAGGGGGCGGATGGCTACACCTTC. Its protein product is CASSLPQGADGYTF.

This chain joins TRBV2 and TRBJ2-3, with a tentative D call TRBD1 (6 bases). Germline CDR1 is SNHLY and CDR2 is FYNNEI. V was cut by 5 bases and J by 1 base, with 22 bases left in between. This CDR3 spans 18 amino acids. CDR3 in amino acids: CASSPPGHFLRGTDTQYF. CDR3 nucleotides: TGTGCCAGCAGTCCGCCGGGACATTTCCTACGTGGCACAGATACGCAGTATTTT.

The sample holds many counts of this clonotype. This chain connects TRBV12-5 to TRBJ1-5, with D tentatively TRBD1 (5 bases). The V gene lost 6 bases and the J gene lost 7 bases, with 16 bases spanning the gap. Germline lookup yields CDR1 LGHNT and CDR2 FRNRAP. The CDR3 contains 14 residues. In DNA, the CDR3 is TGTGCTAGTGGATCGGGCCTCGAGGGGCAGCCCCAGCATTTT. Translating gives CASGSGLEGQPQHF.

This chain joins TRBV28 and TRBJ2-1; D unresolved. The CDR3 has 15 amino acids. CDR1 and CDR2 from the germline V gene are MDHEN and SYDVKM. V lost 6 bases and J 4 bases, leaving 16 bases between the germline ends. The CDR3 reads CASSQETGLYNEQFF. DNA for the CDR3: TGTGCCAGCAGCCAAGAGACCGGTTTGTACAATGAGCAGTTCTTC.

This rearrangement joins TRBV20-1 to TRBJ2-5; maybe TRBD2 (6 bases). The CDR3 length is 13 residues. CDR1 DFQATT and CDR2 SNEGSKA come from the germline V gene (reference sequence). V lost 6 bases, J lost 5 bases, and 16 bases lay in between. In DNA, the CDR3 is TGCAGTGCAGTCCCTGTCGGAGGGGAGACCCAGTACTTC. Amino acids: CSAVPVGGETQYF.

The V gene is TRBV20-1, the J gene TRBJ2-3, with 9 bases that match TRBD2. The CDR3 covers 13 residues. V was clipped by 5 bases and J by 3 bases; unmatched bases: 3. Germline V gene data show CDR1 as DFQATT and CDR2 as SNEGSKA (reference sequence). CDR3 residues: CSASAGGTDTQYF. CDR3 DNA: TGCAGTGCTTCAGCGGGAGGAACAGATACGCAGTATTTT.

In its sample, this clonotype was seen many times. The chain is built from TRBV30 and TRBJ1-1; D is unclear. The ends were cut back, 3 bases at V and 2 bases at J, with 13 bases in the middle. The CDR3 is 14 residues long. Germline loops: CDR1 GTSNPN, CDR2 SVGIG (reference sequence). The CDR3 reads CAWRARTANTEAFF. The CDR3 nucleotides are TGTGCCTGGAGGGCACGGACGGCCAACACTGAAGCTTTCTTT.

Concerning this clonotype: A clone one base away is much larger, so this may be a read error. J is TRBJ2-2 and V is TRBV28; D gene ambiguous. Germline V gene data show CDR1 as MDHEN and CDR2 as SYDVKM. The CDR3 consists of 13 residues. V was clipped by 3 bases and J by 7 bases, with 9 bases between them. As DNA, the CDR3 is TGTGCCAGCAGTTTCAACCACATCGGGGAGCTGTTTTTT. This translates into CASSFNHIGELFF.

This clonotype was detected many times. CDR3 in DNA: TGCAGCGTTGAAGATCCGGGAAGAAGGCACGAGCAGTACTTC. It translates to CSVEDPGRRHEQYF. The chain couples TRBV29-1 to TRBJ2-7; TRBD2 is a possible D gene (5 bases). Trimming stripped 0 bases from V and 5 bases from J, with 14 bases between. Germline V gene lookup returns CDR1 SQVTM and CDR2 ANQGSEA. The CDR3 consists of 14 residues.

The table lists this clonotype with a few counts. The rearrangement joins TRBV6-2 or TRBV6-3 to TRBJ2-5; 7 bases map to TRBD2. Germline V gene sequence: CDR1 MNHEY, CDR2 SVGEGT. The length of the CDR3 is 17 residues. The J segment lost 4 bases and the V segment lost 0 bases, leaving 11 bases of the junction unmatched. CDR3 bases: TGTGCCAGCAGTTACTCGATAGCGGGTCGGAATCGAGAGACCCAGTACTTC. Residues: CASSYSIAGRNRETQYF.

This clonotype was detected a few times. V is TRBV12-3 or TRBV12-4 and J is TRBJ1-4; D gene uncertain. This CDR3 is built from 15 residues. Trimming took off 6 bases at V and 0 bases at J, with 11 bases between the two ends. CDR3: CASRASVATNEKLFF. For the CDR3, the DNA is TGTGCCAGCAGGGCGTCGGTTGCAACTAATGAAAAACTGTTTTTT.

Regarding this clonotype: This could be a read error, since a much larger clone is one nucleotide away. The gene calls are TRBV28 and TRBJ1-5; D perhaps matches TRBD1 (5 bases). The CDR3 totals 17 residues. Germline values: CDR1 MDHEN, CDR2 SYDVKM. The V gene lost 5 bases and the J gene lost 0 bases, with 17 bases spanning the gap. CDR3 in amino acids: CASSPPPQEYSNQPQHF. DNA of the CDR3: TGTGCCAGCAGTCCCCCCCCACAGGAATATAGCAATCAGCCCCAGCATTTT.

Many counts were recorded for this clonotype. The chain links TRBV3-1 to TRBJ2-7, with 12 positions matching TRBD2. The CDR3 is 15 residues long. V shed 4 bases and J 3 bases; nucleotides not matched to a gene: 4. Germline values: CDR1 LGHDT, CDR2 YNNKEL (reference sequence). CDR3 protein: CASSRPGLAGYEQYF. In nucleotides, the CDR3 is TGTGCCAGCAGCCGGCCGGGACTAGCGGGCTACGAGCAGTACTTC.

The gene calls are TRBV27 and TRBJ2-6, with D possibly matching TRBD2 (5 bases). The CDR3 sequence is 18 residues long. The V and J ends lost 3 bases and 1 base respectively, with 16 bases between them. Germline loops: CDR1 MNHEY, CDR2 SMNVEV (reference sequence). DNA of the CDR3: TGTGCCAGCAGTTTCCTATTGATTGGGGAGTCTGGGGCCAACGTCCTGACTTTC. Its translation: CASSFLLIGESGANVLTF.

In its sample, this clonotype was seen many times. The rearrangement links TRBV6-1 to TRBJ2-7; 8 nucleotides line up with TRBD1. This CDR3 has 14 residues. Germline V gene sequence: CDR1 MNHNS, CDR2 SASEGT. J lost 2 bases, V lost 3 bases, and 3 bases had no gene match. The CDR3 sequence: CASSEWTGPYEQYF. The CDR3 bases are TGTGCCAGCAGTGAGTGGACAGGGCCCTACGAGCAGTACTTC.

The V and J genes are TRBV6-1 and TRBJ1-5; the match to TRBD1 covers 7 bases. CDR1 and CDR2 (germline): MNHNS, SASEGT. The junction had 7 bases not matched to a gene; V was cut back by 6 bases and J by 2 bases. The CDR3 spans 15 residues. The CDR3 DNA follows: TGTGCCAGCAGCCAGCGTGGACAGGGCAATCAGCCCCAGCATTTT. The encoded protein is CASSQRGQGNQPQHF.

This clonotype was recorded at least ten times. V usage is TRBV6-9 and J usage is TRBJ1-2; no clear D gene. CDR1 MNHGY and CDR2 SVAAGI come from the germline V gene. Trimming cost V 2 bases and J 8 bases, with 9 bases left between them. The CDR3 has 12 residues. The CDR3 DNA sequence: TGTGCCAGCAGTTATGATGCGCGGGGCTACACCTTC. It codes for CASSYDARGYTF.

The chain carries TRBV7-9 and TRBJ1-1; no reliable D call. CDR3 length: 15 amino acids. Germline lookup yields CDR1 SEHNR and CDR2 FQNEAQ (reference sequence). The V gene lost 7 bases and the J gene lost 3 bases, with 18 bases spanning the gap. CDR3 loop: CASTPWTPGDTEAFF. The CDR3 bases are TGTGCCAGCACCCCGTGGACTCCTGGGGACACTGAAGCTTTCTTT.

The sample holds many counts of this clonotype. The chain has TRBV20-1 and TRBJ2-7, with 9 bases identical to TRBD2. This CDR3 is 15 amino acids long. Trimming at V came to 2 bases and at J to 0 bases, leaving 5 bases not matched to a gene. Germline V gene lookup returns CDR1 DFQATT and CDR2 SNEGSKA (reference sequence). The CDR3 protein is CSARSVLAGSYEQYF. Written as DNA, the CDR3 is TGCAGTGCTAGAAGTGTACTAGCGGGCTCCTACGAGCAGTACTTC.

This clonotype came up many times. This chain links TRBV11-2 with TRBJ2-7; 7 bases are a match to TRBD2. Germline V CDR1 and CDR2: SGHAT, FQNNGV. With V trimmed by 5 bases and J by 3 bases, 7 bases remained unmatched. The CDR3 is made up of 14 amino acids. The CDR3 nucleotides read TGTGCCAGCAGCGGCCGCCTAGCGGACTACGAGCAGTACTTC. Protein sequence: CASSGRLADYEQYF.

In this sample, this clonotype turned up many times. This rearrangement joins TRBV10-3 to TRBJ2-7; D gene ambiguous. V was trimmed by 2 bases and J by 1 base, leaving 9 bases between them. This CDR3 has 14 residues. Germline CDR1 and CDR2: ENHRY and SYGVKD. The CDR3 region is CAISEDPESYEQYF. The CDR3 DNA sequence: TGTGCCATCAGTGAGGACCCAGAGTCCTACGAGCAGTACTTC.